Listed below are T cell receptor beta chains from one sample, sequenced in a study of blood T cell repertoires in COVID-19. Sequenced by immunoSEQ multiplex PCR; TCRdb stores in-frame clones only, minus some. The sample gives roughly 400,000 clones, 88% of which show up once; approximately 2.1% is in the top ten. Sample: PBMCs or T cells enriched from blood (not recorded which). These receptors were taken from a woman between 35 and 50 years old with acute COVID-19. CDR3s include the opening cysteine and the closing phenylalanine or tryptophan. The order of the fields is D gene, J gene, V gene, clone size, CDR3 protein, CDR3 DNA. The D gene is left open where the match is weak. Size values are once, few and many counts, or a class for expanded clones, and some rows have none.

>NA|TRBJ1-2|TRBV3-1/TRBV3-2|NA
CASSQDAQSGYTF
TGTGCCAGCAGCCAAGATGCACAGTCGGGCTACACCTTC
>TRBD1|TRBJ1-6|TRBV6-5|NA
CASTRGQAGNSPLHF
TGTGCCAGCACCCGGGGACAGGCCGGCAATTCACCCCTCCACTTT
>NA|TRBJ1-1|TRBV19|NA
CASRPGSGGGMNTEAFF
TGTGCCAGTCGTCCCGGTTCGGGTGGCGGGATGAACACTGAAGCTTTCTTT
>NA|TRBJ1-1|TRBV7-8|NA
CASSNRGSANTEAFF
TGTGCCAGCAGCAACCGAGGCTCGGCCAACACTGAAGCTTTCTTT
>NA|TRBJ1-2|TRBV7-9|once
CASSPQDYGYTF
TGTGCCAGCAGCCCCCAGGACTATGGCTACACCTTC
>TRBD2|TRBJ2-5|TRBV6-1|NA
CASSEEVAGAETQYF
TGTGCCAGCAGTGAAGAGGTAGCGGGGGCAGAGACCCAGTACTTC
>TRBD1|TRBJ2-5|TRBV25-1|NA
CASSQGARETQYF
TGTGCCAGCAGCCAGGGGGCGCGGGAGACCCAGTACTTC
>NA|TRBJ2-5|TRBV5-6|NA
CASSLTIGETQYF
TGTGCCAGCAGCTTGACTATCGGGGAGACCCAGTACTTC
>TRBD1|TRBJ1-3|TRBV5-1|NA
CASSLGPTGGYSGNTIYF
TGCGCCAGCAGCTTGGGACCCACAGGGGGCTACTCTGGAAACACCATATATTTT
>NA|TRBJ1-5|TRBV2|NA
CASRIWGGNQPQHF
TGTGCCAGCAGGATTTGGGGGGGCAATCAGCCCCAGCATTTT
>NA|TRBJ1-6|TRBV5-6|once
CASSLFGLHSPLHF
TGTGCCAGCAGCTTGTTTGGACTTCATTCACCCCTCCACTTT